This T cell receptor beta chain originates from a study of human T cells and chemical hapten exposure. As for the study in general: The use of 2% DPC on roughly 2 cm by roughly 2 cm of upper inner arm skin constituted sensitization. Study results and caveats: Donors had alopecia, so their immune response may differ from healthy people's.

TCRdb analysed the RACE reads with MiXCR anew, one entry per CDR3 protein. The data hold tens of thousands of distinct CDR3 sequences, with roughly a tenth observed a single time. CDR1 and CDR2 (germline): LGHDT, YNNKEL (reference sequence). The CDR3 covers 15 residues. V was pared by 5 bases and J by 2 bases, with 8 bases of the junction left unmatched. This clonotype was seen just once. The antigen is undetermined. Time point here: pre-sensitization, week 0. The sample's treatment: therapeutic diphenylcyclopropenone sensitization with weekly scalp DPC. The chain has TRBV3-1 and TRBJ2-7, with 8 bases fitting TRBD2. This TCR came from a middle-aged man with alopecia areata. Some clones in this sample may be carry-over from other donors' samples. Sequenced here: whole blood, sampled in connection with sensitization to the hapten diphenylcyclopropenone (DPC). The DNA for the CDR3 is TGTGCCAGCAGCTTGATGAGCGGGGGCACCTACGAGCAGTACTTC. This sequence encodes CASSLMSGGTYEQYF.